This is a list of T cell receptor beta chains from one sample in a study of T-cell reconstitution after alpha-beta-depleted transplantation in children. TCRdb passed the PCR reads through MiXCR, listing each CDR3 protein once. This table has some 490,000 distinct CDR3 sequences, roughly an eighth appearing once. The source material was PBMCs from the stem cell graft donor, sampled from the stem cell graft. The source is a human donor who donated a stem cell graft to a child with combined immunodeficiency. CDR3s include the opening cysteine and the closing phenylalanine or tryptophan. D genes are given only for firm matches. Clone size is given for some rows only: seen once, a few or many times, or a class if the clone is expanded.

j_gene	abundance	d_gene	v_gene	CDR3aa	CDR3nt
TRBJ2-1	few	.	TRBV5-1	CASSLVRGAGDEQFF	TGCGCCAGCAGCTTGGTACGGGGGGCCGGGGATGAGCAGTTCTTC
TRBJ2-3	many	.	TRBV20-1	CSALSPGRDTQYF	TGCAGTGCCCTGTCCCCTGGCAGAGATACGCAGTATTTT
TRBJ1-2	.	TRBD1	TRBV5-6	CASSYSTGDYYGYTF	TGTGCCAGCAGCTACTCGACAGGGGACTACTATGGCTACACCTTC
TRBJ2-3	.	TRBD2	TRBV5-1	CASSFASGGDTDTQYF	TGCGCCAGCAGCTTTGCTAGCGGGGGGGACACAGATACGCAGTATTTT
TRBJ2-1	few	TRBD1	TRBV11-1	CASSSDRDDEQFF	TGTGCCAGCAGCTCCGACAGGGACGATGAGCAGTTCTTC
TRBJ1-1	.	TRBD1	TRBV5-1	CASSLAVTGALVNTEAFF	TGCGCCAGCAGCTTGGCCGTGACAGGGGCCTTAGTGAACACTGAAGCTTTCTTT
TRBJ2-7	few	.	TRBV30	CAWRRSDSSYEQYF	TGTGCCTGGAGAAGGTCCGATAGCTCCTACGAGCAGTACTTC
TRBJ2-1	many	TRBD2	TRBV6-1	CASTRTGGGLYNEQFF	TGTGCCAGCACCCGTACGGGGGGAGGGCTTTACAATGAGCAGTTCTTC
TRBJ2-3	few	.	TRBV20-1	CSAEIGAEEDTQYF	TGCAGTGCTGAGATCGGAGCAGAGGAAGATACGCAGTATTTT
TRBJ2-1	.	.	TRBV20-1	CSAPGRGAPYNEQFF	TGCAGTGCCCCCGGTCGGGGGGCCCCCTACAATGAGCAGTTCTTC
TRBJ2-7	.	TRBD2	TRBV5-1	CASSLPPGGAGEQYF	TGCGCCAGCAGCTTGCCCCCCGGGGGGGCAGGAGAGCAGTACTTC
TRBJ2-5	once	TRBD2	TRBV5-6	CASRSGGSYPLYQETQYF	TGTGCCAGCAGGAGCGGGGGGTCATACCCCTTGTACCAAGAGACCCAGTACTTC
TRBJ2-7	many	TRBD2	TRBV6-1	CASSQGLAGGSYEQYF	TGTGCCAGCAGTCAAGGACTAGCGGGGGGATCCTACGAGCAGTACTTC
TRBJ2-3	.	.	TRBV27	CASSLSAVSTDTQYF	TGTGCCAGCAGTTTATCGGCAGTTAGCACAGATACGCAGTATTTT
TRBJ2-7	.	TRBD1	TRBV27	CASSLYSGTGGYEQYF	TGTGCCAGCAGTCTCTATTCCGGGACAGGGGGCTACGAGCAGTACTTC
TRBJ1-1	.	.	TRBV4-3	CASSQEDLGFPEAFF	TGCGCCAGCAGCCAAGAGGACCTGGGATTTCCCGAAGCTTTCTTT
TRBJ2-1	few	TRBD2	TRBV20-1	CSARGFSAGGSNEQFF	TGCAGTGCTAGAGGCTTTTCTGCGGGGGGGTCCAATGAGCAGTTCTTC
TRBJ2-5	many	TRBD2	TRBV28	CASSPRGAGERETQYF	TGTGCCAGCAGCCCCCGGGGAGCGGGGGAACGAGAGACCCAGTACTTC
TRBJ2-7	few	.	TRBV5-4	CASSLDAGWGSYEQYF	TGTGCCAGCAGCTTGGATGCGGGGTGGGGCTCCTACGAGCAGTACTTC
TRBJ2-1	.	TRBD1	TRBV20-1	CSALTGSSYNEQFF	TGCAGTGCTTTGACAGGGAGCTCCTACAATGAGCAGTTCTTC
TRBJ2-3	.	TRBD2	TRBV4-3	CASSQDPTSGSTDTQYF	TGCGCCAGCAGCCAAGATCCGACTAGCGGGAGCACAGATACGCAGTATTTT
TRBJ1-2	many	.	TRBV11-2	CATRKGSRGYTF	TGTGCCACGAGGAAGGGCTCTAGAGGCTACACCTTC
TRBJ2-7	many	TRBD2	TRBV10-2	CASSGTSGSKYEQYF	TGCGCCAGCAGTGGGACTAGCGGGAGTAAGTACGAGCAGTACTTC
TRBJ2-5	few	.	TRBV7-9	CASSLVTREETQYF	TGTGCCAGCAGCTTAGTTACGAGGGAGGAGACCCAGTACTTC
TRBJ1-6	.	.	TRBV3-1	CASSQSGNSPLHF	TGTGCCAGCAGCCAATCTGGGAATTCACCCCTCCACTTT
TRBJ2-1	.	.	TRBV5-1	CASRGDPAVGEQFF	TGCGCCAGCAGAGGAGACCCTGCCGTCGGTGAGCAGTTCTTC
TRBJ2-3	.	TRBD2	TRBV19	CASSVTGTSDTDTQYF	TGTGCCAGTAGTGTAACCGGGACTAGCGACACAGATACGCAGTATTTT
TRBJ1-2	.	.	TRBV24-1	CATSDFLGGGYTF	TGTGCCACCAGTGATTTCTTGGGCGGCGGCTACACCTTC
TRBJ2-4	.	TRBD1	TRBV4-3	CASSHPGTGGSLAKNIQYF	TGCGCCAGCAGCCACCCCGGGACAGGGGGATCACTAGCCAAAAACATTCAGTACTTC
TRBJ2-3	many	.	TRBV6-4	CASSERAAEDTQYF	TGTGCCAGCAGTGAAAGAGCGGCAGAAGATACGCAGTATTTT
TRBJ2-5	.	.	TRBV2	CASAQGFETQYF	TGTGCCAGCGCCCAGGGTTTCGAGACCCAGTACTTC
TRBJ2-1	.	TRBD2	TRBV5-8	CASSWRGLAGDWYFF	TGTGCCAGCAGCTGGAGGGGACTAGCGGGAGATTGGTATTTCTTC
TRBJ2-7	few	TRBD1	TRBV29-1	CSVAPGTGTYAEQYF	TGCAGCGTTGCCCCCGGGACAGGGACTTATGCCGAGCAGTACTTC
TRBJ1-4	few	TRBD1	TRBV5-1	CASSLAWTGEEKLFF	TGCGCCAGCAGCTTGGCTTGGACAGGGGAGGAAAAACTGTTTTTT
TRBJ2-4	few	TRBD2	TRBV5-1	CASSLAGGERNIQYF	TGCGCCAGCAGCCTAGCGGGGGGTGAGCGCAACATTCAGTACTTC
TRBJ2-1	.	TRBD2	TRBV12-3/TRBV12-4	CASSPLWLAGFNEQFF	TGTGCCAGCAGTCCGTTGTGGCTAGCGGGATTCAATGAGCAGTTCTTC
TRBJ2-1	many	.	TRBV10-3	CAINGGANNEQFF	TGTGCCATCAATGGCGGGGCTAACAATGAGCAGTTCTTC
TRBJ2-1	.	.	TRBV2	CASSEALGSHEQFF	TGTGCCAGCAGTGAAGCGCTCGGCAGCCATGAGCAGTTCTTC
TRBJ2-2	.	.	TRBV28	CASSPGSRELFF	TGTGCCAGCAGCCCAGGGTCCCGGGAGCTGTTTTTT
TRBJ2-7	.	.	TRBV9	CASSQEVLLSEQYF	TGTGCCAGCAGCCAAGAAGTTCTTCTCTCCGAGCAGTACTTC
TRBJ2-7	few	.	TRBV28	CASSPPRRLLYF	TGTGCCAGCAGTCCGCCCCGGAGGCTTTTGTACTTC
TRBJ2-1	few	.	TRBV12-3/TRBV12-4	CASARGPREQFF	TGTGCCAGTGCTCGAGGGCCTCGGGAGCAGTTCTTC
TRBJ2-7	.	TRBD1	TRBV27	CASSLRGQATYEQYF	TGTGCCAGCAGTTTAAGGGGACAGGCCACCTACGAGCAGTACTTC
TRBJ2-3	.	TRBD1	TRBV3-1	CASSPRTGGADTQYF	TGTGCCAGCAGCCCTAGGACAGGGGGGGCAGATACGCAGTATTTT
TRBJ2-2	many	.	TRBV5-5	CASSLVRANTGELFF	TGTGCCAGCAGCTTGGTCCGGGCGAACACCGGGGAGCTGTTTTTT
TRBJ1-5	.	TRBD1	TRBV29-1	CSVVQGGQPQHF	TGCAGCGTTGTACAGGGGGGTCAGCCCCAGCATTTT
TRBJ2-1	many	TRBD2	TRBV29-1	CSVKGLADYNEQFF	TGCAGCGTTAAGGGACTAGCGGACTACAATGAGCAGTTCTTC
TRBJ2-1	.	.	TRBV15	CATSAGRGRNEQFF	TGTGCCACCAGCGCGGGAAGAGGTCGCAATGAGCAGTTCTTC
TRBJ2-7	many	TRBD1	TRBV12-3/TRBV12-4	CASRDSGGEYEQYF	TGTGCCAGCAGAGACTCAGGGGGCGAATACGAGCAGTACTTC
TRBJ2-2	.	TRBD2	TRBV12-3/TRBV12-4	CASSPSGMGSGELFF	TGTGCCAGCAGCCCTAGCGGGATGGGGTCCGGGGAGCTGTTTTTT
TRBJ1-2	many	TRBD1	TRBV28	CASSPRDRGIYGYTF	TGTGCCAGCAGTCCCCGGGACAGGGGAATCTATGGCTACACCTTC
TRBJ2-1	many	.	TRBV6-2/TRBV6-3	CASSYSRYNEQFF	TGTGCCAGCAGTTACAGCCGCTACAATGAGCAGTTCTTC
TRBJ1-6	few	.	TRBV7-9	CASSLRGPDASPLHF	TGTGCCAGCAGCTTACGGGGACCCGACGCTTCACCCCTCCACTTT